These 29 T cell receptor beta chains were sequenced from one sample in a study of post-analysis software for immune sequencing data. General study findings and limits: Controls had lower frequencies than patients of about 5 TRBV segments, which included TRBV5-6, TRBV5-1 and TRBV20-1.

For these TCRs, the target antigens are not known. Unique molecular identifiers had been added to the TCR beta cDNA libraries. TCRdb re-derived calls from the PCR reads in MiXCR, one entry per CDR3 protein. The sample has some 800,000 distinct CDR3 sequences; roughly 50% are singletons. The sample taken for sequencing was blood. These TCRs come from a girl aged 10 to 17 with multiple sclerosis.

This clonotype showed up just a few times. The V and J genes are TRBV20-1 and TRBJ1-2; perhaps TRBD1 as D (6 bases). The germline V gene encodes CDR1 DFQATT and CDR2 SNEGSKA (reference sequence). The CDR3 runs 16 residues. V dropped 2 bases and J dropped 4 bases, with 20 bases sitting between them. CDR3 nucleotides: TGCAGTGCTAGACGGGGGGGCGGGACAACCTCCTATGGCTACACCTTC. Its translation is CSARRGGGTTSYGYTF.

The chain has TRBV27 and TRBJ1-1, with D uncertain. V lost 6 bases and J lost 5, with 13 bases in between. CDR1 and CDR2 (germline): MNHEY, SMNVEV (reference sequence). This CDR3 is built from 13 residues. CDR3 region: CASSPSARTEAFF. DNA for the CDR3: TGTGCCAGCAGCCCGTCGGCCAGGACTGAAGCTTTCTTT.

This clonotype was found a few times. The chain recombines TRBV15 with TRBJ2-7, with 7 bases lining up with TRBD2. Germline-derived CDR1 and CDR2 are LNHNV and YYDKDF (reference sequence). The CDR3 loop spans 14 amino acids. V lost 0 bases, J lost 5 bases, and 4 bases stayed unmatched. The CDR3 loop reads CATSRDLAGDEQYF. CDR3 DNA: TGTGCCACCAGCAGAGATCTTGCGGGGGACGAGCAGTACTTC.

This chain joins TRBV3-1 and TRBJ2-3; 7 bases align to TRBD2. Germline V gene lookup returns CDR1 LGHDT and CDR2 YNNKEL (reference sequence). The J segment lost 4 bases and the V segment lost 3 bases, leaving 10 bases of the junction unmatched. The CDR3 runs 16 residues. The CDR3 region is CASSQVLLADPDTQYF. DNA of the CDR3: TGTGCCAGCAGCCAGGTCCTCCTAGCGGATCCAGATACGCAGTATTTT.

A few counts support this clonotype. This sequence joins TRBV12-3 or TRBV12-4 and TRBJ2-5; 13 nucleotides match TRBD2. Unmatched junction bases numbered 5, after V lost 4 bases and J lost 3 bases. The CDR3 consists of 16 residues. CDR3 sequence: CASSSPGLAGEETQYF. The DNA of the CDR3 is TGTGCCAGCAGTTCTCCTGGACTAGCGGGGGAAGAGACCCAGTACTTC.

This clonotype has a handful of counts. The chain employs TRBV7-9 and TRBJ2-7, with TRBD2 matching 9 bases. The CDR3 spans 16 residues. V lost 0 bases to trimming and J lost 4 bases; unmatched junction nucleotides: 7. CDR1 and CDR2 from the germline V gene are SEHNR and FQNEAQ (reference sequence). This chain's CDR3 is CASSLAPSGIQYEQYF. The CDR3 DNA sequence: TGTGCCAGCAGCTTAGCCCCTAGCGGGATTCAATACGAGCAGTACTTC.

The chain uses TRBV20-1 and TRBJ1-1, with D uncertain. V dropped 3 bases and J dropped 2 bases, with 13 bases sitting between them. This CDR3 has 14 amino acids. CDR1 and CDR2 from the germline V gene are DFQATT and SNEGSKA (reference sequence). The CDR3 coding sequence is TGCAGTGCTAGGGCCTACATGGAAAACACTGAAGCTTTCTTT. It translates to CSARAYMENTEAFF.

The CDR3 here is CASSLGSPSAQETQYF. CDR3 bases: TGTGCCAGCAGCCTGGGTTCTCCGAGCGCCCAAGAGACCCAGTACTTC. The J gene is TRBJ2-5, the V gene TRBV7-2; the D is unclear. CDR1 is SGHTA, CDR2 FQGNSA, per germline. Trimming shortened V by 5 bases and J by 1 base, and 17 bases separated the two germline ends. CDR3 length equals 16 residues.

This chain uses TRBV4-3 with TRBJ2-5; D could derive from TRBD1 or TRBD2 (5 bases each). The CDR3 loop spans 14 amino acids. V lost 1 base and J 5 bases, leaving 11 bases between the germline ends. Germline V gene lookup returns CDR1 LGHNA and CDR2 YSLEER. Written as DNA, the CDR3 is TGCGCCAGCAGCCAAGGAGGGGTTGACGAGACCCAGTACTTC. Its translation: CASSQGGVDETQYF.

The rearrangement uses TRBV3-1 and TRBJ1-2, with D possibly being TRBD1 (6 bases). There are 13 residues in the CDR3. The V and J ends lost 2 bases and 9 bases respectively, with 13 bases between them. From germline, CDR1 is LGHDT and CDR2 YNNKEL (reference sequence). The CDR3 spells CASSQRGPYSYTF. The CDR3 nucleotides are TGTGCCAGCAGCCAACGGGGGCCTTATAGCTACACCTTC.

This chain connects TRBV19 to TRBJ2-7, with 9 nucleotides matching TRBD1. This CDR3 spans 14 amino acids. CDR1 and CDR2 (germline): LNHDA, SQIVND (reference sequence). J gave up 4 bases and V 3 bases, and 4 bases lay outside the gene matches. The DNA for the CDR3 is TGTGCCAGTAGTATTATCGGACAGGGGTACGAGCAGTACTTC. Amino acids: CASSIIGQGYEQYF.

A few counts support this clonotype. V usage is TRBV6-5 and J usage is TRBJ2-3, with no clear D. This CDR3 is 14 amino acids long. Germline loops: CDR1 MNHEY, CDR2 SVGAGI. The V end lost 0 bases, the J end lost 4 bases, and 8 bases lay between the germline ends. The CDR3 is CASSYSLNADTQYF. The CDR3 DNA is TGTGCCAGCAGTTACTCGTTAAACGCAGATACGCAGTATTTT.

The chain carries TRBV7-9 and TRBJ2-3, with D possibly TRBD2 on 6 matching bases. Germline CDR1 reads SEHNR; CDR2 reads FQNEAQ (reference sequence). This CDR3 has 16 residues. The ends were cut back, 3 bases at V and 1 base at J, with 14 bases in the middle. The CDR3 DNA sequence: TGTGCCAGCAGCTTCGGTATTAGCGGCCGCACAGATACGCAGTATTTT. Protein product: CASSFGISGRTDTQYF.

The V gene is TRBV11-2, the J gene TRBJ2-4; D is possibly TRBD1 (9 bases). The CDR3 has 19 residues. The germline gives CDR1 SGHAT, CDR2 FQNNGV. V was cut by 0 bases and J by 0 bases, with 18 bases left in between. This CDR3 reads CASSLEGQGLVLAKNIQYF. The CDR3 DNA follows: TGTGCCAGCAGCTTAGAGGGACAGGGACTAGTCCTAGCCAAAAACATTCAGTACTTC.

The gene calls are TRBV20-1 and TRBJ1-1; 8 bases agree with TRBD1. V lost 0 bases and J lost 0; bases outside the gene matches: 9. Germline loops: CDR1 DFQATT, CDR2 SNEGSKA (reference sequence). The length of the CDR3 is 17 residues. The CDR3: CSARDRTGQILNTEAFF. As DNA, the CDR3 is TGCAGTGCTAGAGATCGGACAGGGCAAATCCTGAACACTGAAGCTTTCTTT.

This clonotype was recorded many times. This chain connects TRBV7-3 to TRBJ2-3, with D perhaps TRBD2 (6 bases). V lost 1 base, J lost 2 bases, and 10 bases lay in between. Germline CDR1 and CDR2: SGHTA and FQGTGA. The CDR3 is 15 residues long. CDR3: CASSLMGLVTDTQYF. The DNA of the CDR3 is TGTGCCAGCAGCTTAATGGGACTTGTCACAGATACGCAGTATTTT.

In its sample, this clonotype was seen once. The CDR3: CASSLEGVKNTEAFF. In nucleotides, the CDR3 is TGCGCCAGCAGCCTGGAAGGGGTGAAGAACACTGAAGCTTTCTTT. The rearrangement joins TRBV5-1 to TRBJ1-1; possibly TRBD1 for D (5 bases). The CDR3 has 15 residues. CDR1 and CDR2 from the germline V gene are SGHRS and YFSETQ. Trimming cost V 4 bases and J 1 base, with 14 bases left between them.

V is TRBV9 and J is TRBJ2-1; the D is unclear. Trimming removed 1 base from V and 7 bases from J, with 9 bases in between. The germline V gene encodes CDR1 SGDLS and CDR2 YYNGEE. This CDR3 contains 13 residues. The CDR3 DNA reads as TGTGCCAGCAGCGTAAACCCAGCTAATGAGCAGTTCTTC. Its protein is CASSVNPANEQFF.

The V and J genes are TRBV11-1 and TRBJ2-1; D remains unclear. V lost 3 bases and J lost 2, with 5 bases in between. Per germline, CDR1 SGHAT and CDR2 FQDESV (reference sequence). The CDR3 length is 13 residues. The CDR3 spells CASSLLPYNEQFF. DNA of the CDR3: TGTGCCAGCAGCTTGCTCCCCTACAATGAGCAGTTCTTC.

The J gene is TRBJ2-7, the V gene TRBV14; possibly TRBD1 for D (6 bases). The end of the DNA fits TRBJ2-5 better, so the J call may be wrong. Germline loops: CDR1 SGHDN, CDR2 FVKESK. The CDR3 totals 15 residues. CDR3 bases: TGTGCCAGCAGCTCAGGGCAGGGGCGTTTGGAGACCCAGTACTTC. It is translated as CASSSGQGRLETQYF.

J is TRBJ1-5 and V is TRBV3-1; TRBD1 is a possible D gene (6 bases). The ends were cut back, 0 bases at V and 6 bases at J, with 12 bases in the middle. The CDR3 totals 15 residues. Germline assignment: CDR1 LGHDT and CDR2 YNNKEL (reference sequence). As DNA, the CDR3 is TGTGCCAGCAGCCAAGACGTGGGGGGGGCTCAGCCCCAGCATTTT. This encodes CASSQDVGGAQPQHF.

The chain combines TRBV29-1 with TRBJ2-5; unclear D gene. Germline V gene lookup returns CDR1 SQVTM and CDR2 ANQGSEA. V was cut by 5 bases and J by 4 bases, with 20 bases left in between. The CDR3 has 15 amino acids. CDR3 nucleotides: TGCAGCGTTAGACCCAATCCCCTTGGTCTAGAGACCCAGTACTTC. Encoded protein: CSVRPNPLGLETQYF.

This clonotype was observed once. The rearrangement uses TRBV6-6 and TRBJ1-1; possible D gene TRBD1, 5 bases. The length of the CDR3 is 14 residues. V dropped 1 base and J dropped 1 base, with 7 bases sitting between them. Per the germline V gene, CDR1 is MNHNY and CDR2 is SVGAGI (reference sequence). The CDR3 sequence is CASSYWDGNTEAFF. Here the CDR3 DNA reads TGTGCCAGCAGTTACTGGGACGGGAACACTGAAGCTTTCTTT.

V is TRBV2 and J is TRBJ2-7; D not resolved. This CDR3 has 13 amino acids. In germline, CDR1 is SNHLY, CDR2 FYNNEI. Trimming removed 3 bases at V and 0 bases at J, with 6 bases between. This CDR3 is CASSESSSYEQYF. The CDR3 DNA reads TGTGCCAGCAGTGAGTCCAGCTCCTACGAGCAGTACTTC.

The CDR3 here is CASSEVPATGGYTF. As DNA, the CDR3 is TGTGCCAGCAGTGAAGTTCCCGCGACAGGTGGCTACACCTTC. The gene calls are TRBV2 and TRBJ1-2; tentatively, D is TRBD1 (6 bases). This CDR3 spans 14 amino acids. Germline V CDR1 and CDR2: SNHLY, FYNNEI. Between the trimmed V and J ends, which lost 1 base and 7 bases, there was a span of 13 bases.

The chain employs TRBV7-3 and TRBJ2-5; D perhaps matches TRBD2 (5 bases). V lost 4 bases, J lost 4 bases, and 22 bases lay in between. The CDR3 runs to 17 residues. Germline CDR1 SGHTA, CDR2 FQGTGA. DNA of the CDR3: TGTGCCAGCAGCTCCCAGAAAAGAAGCGGAGAGGGAGAGACCCAGTACTTC. The encoded protein is CASSSQKRSGEGETQYF.

The chain joins TRBV12-3 or TRBV12-4 to TRBJ2-1, with D perhaps given as TRBD1 or TRBD2 (5 bases each). The CDR3 has 16 amino acids. V dropped 2 bases and J dropped 2 bases, with 13 bases sitting between them. This CDR3 reads CASSLSWDGPYNEQFF. The CDR3 DNA reads as TGTGCCAGCAGTTTATCGTGGGACGGCCCCTACAATGAGCAGTTCTTC.

V usage is TRBV28 and J usage is TRBJ2-7; TRBD1 is a possible D gene (7 bases). The CDR3 runs 15 residues. V was trimmed by 6 bases and J by 2 bases, leaving 17 bases between them. From germline, CDR1 is MDHEN and CDR2 SYDVKM. CDR3 region: CASSQQGRRTYEQYF. The CDR3 DNA reads as TGTGCCAGCAGCCAACAGGGGAGGCGAACCTACGAGCAGTACTTC.

The chain combines TRBV5-6 with TRBJ2-1; maybe TRBD2 (6 bases). The last part of the DNA fits TRBJ2-7 better; the J call may be wrong. The CDR3 sequence is 17 residues long. Germline loops: CDR1 SGHDT, CDR2 YYEEEE. CDR3 protein: CASSLRTGAGSYNEQYF. The CDR3 nucleotides read TGTGCCAGCAGCTTGAGGACGGGAGCGGGCTCCTACAATGAGCAGTACTTC.